The following is a T cell receptor (beta chain) sequence with its context. Its antigen is as yet unknown. Trimming shortened V by 0 bases and J by 10 bases, and 10 bases separated the two germline ends. The CDR3 is made up of 13 amino acids. Per the germline V gene, CDR1 is MNHNY and CDR2 is SVGAGI (reference sequence). Roughly 110 mL of blood, on average, came from one heparinised draw per donor. All of the isolated RNA was reverse transcribed, so expressed TCRB transcripts were sequenced. Some clones are missing from TCRdb's copy, which holds only in-frame ones; the method was immunoSEQ multiplex PCR. The profile shows roughly 300,000 clones, 14% of them singletons. The data belong to a study of beta chain features in type 1 diabetes. About the study: Age and gender were similar between patients and healthy donors, as were cell yields.

Study-wide results and caveats: It was among patients, rather than healthy donors, that naive, central memory and Treg TCRB repertoires appeared more similar. There was a moderate but significant shortening of TCRB CDR3s in all four CD4+ subsets of Type 1 diabetes patients. Junctions at VDJ sites from type 1 diabetes patients had fewer insertions and more deletions.

This chain uses TRBV6-6 with TRBJ2-1; a weak D match, TRBD2 (6 bases). The specimen was naive CD4+ T cells from blood. This receptor was identified in a man between 25 and 39 years old with type 1 diabetes. The DNA for the CDR3 is TGTGCCAGCAGTTACTCGAGACGGGAGGAGCAGTTCTTC. This translates into CASSYSRREEQFF.